The rows below give T cell receptor beta chains drawn from one sample of a study of blood T cell repertoires in COVID-19. The protocol was immunoSEQ multiplex PCR, while the TCRdb copy is restricted to in-frame clones and leaves out a portion. The sample shows approximately 260,000 clones, approximately 84% of them seen only once. Sequences were obtained from PBMCs or T cells enriched from blood (not recorded which). The receptors derive from a middle-aged man who had recovered from COVID-19. Both conserved end residues are part of each CDR3. The D gene is left open where the match is weak. For some rows the clone size is stated as once, few or many, or as a class when expanded; others skip it.

>few|TRBJ2-2|TRBD2|20|TRBV3-1/TRBV3-2
CASSRPLGASGRVNTGELFF
TGTGCCAGCAGCCGCCCCCTAGGGGCTAGCGGGAGGGTGAACACCGGGGAGCTGTTTTTT
>NA|TRBJ1-1|TRBD1|17|TRBV3-1/TRBV3-2
CASSLWTGGNRNTEAFF
TGTGCCAGCAGCCTGTGGACAGGGGGTAATCGGAACACTGAAGCTTTCTTT
>NA|TRBJ1-1|NA|13|TRBV5-1
CASSSGTNTEAFF
TGCGCCAGCAGCTCGGGGACAAACACTGAAGCTTTCTTT
>NA|TRBJ1-2|TRBD1|14|TRBV7-9
CASSLRTGARGYTF
TGTGCCAGCAGCTTAAGGACAGGGGCGCGAGGCTACACCTTC
>NA|TRBJ1-5|NA|14|TRBV11-2
CASSFAGMGQPQHF
TGTGCCAGCAGCTTTGCGGGAATGGGTCAGCCCCAGCATTTT
>few|TRBJ2-1|TRBD2|13|TRBV4-3
CASSQGRAGEQFF
TGCGCCAGCAGCCAAGGTCGAGCGGGGGAGCAGTTCTTC
>NA|TRBJ2-7|NA|15|TRBV5-1
CASSQGTPLSYEQYF
TGCGCCAGCAGCCAGGGGACCCCACTCTCCTACGAGCAGTACTTC
>NA|TRBJ2-7|TRBD1|13|TRBV29-1
CSVGGTGGYEQYF
TGCAGCGTTGGGGGGACAGGGGGCTACGAGCAGTACTTC
>NA|TRBJ1-5|NA|13|TRBV20-1
CSASKGEGQPQHF
TGCAGTGCTAGTAAAGGGGAGGGTCAGCCCCAGCATTTT
>NA|TRBJ2-3|NA|18|TRBV5-1
CASSSPAGRGGVPDTQYF
TGCGCCAGCAGCTCCCCGGCGGGGAGGGGGGGTGTTCCAGATACGCAGTATTTT
>once|TRBJ2-3|NA|16|TRBV4-2
CASSQTMRLAGDTQYF
TGTGCCAGCAGCCAAACAATGCGGCTGGCGGGGGATACGCAGTATTTT
>NA|TRBJ1-6|NA|13|TRBV28
CASSLFYDSPLHF
TGTGCCAGCAGTTTGTTCTATGATTCACCCCTCCACTTT
>NA|TRBJ2-3|NA|17|TRBV7-3
CASSSPPGSGPMDTQYF
TGTGCCAGCAGCTCCCCCCCGGGGAGCGGTCCAATGGATACGCAGTATTTT
>NA|TRBJ2-7|NA|14|TRBV11-2
CASSSNGEHYEQYF
TGTGCCAGCAGCTCGAACGGGGAGCACTACGAGCAGTACTTC
>many|TRBJ1-5|NA|19|TRBV6-6
CASSRNTGSGVGANQPQHF
TGTGCCAGCAGCCGAAACACGGGGTCGGGGGTAGGGGCCAATCAGCCCCAGCATTTT
>NA|TRBJ2-7|TRBD2|15|TRBV7-9
CASSLGLDGRHEQYF
TGTGCCAGCAGCCTGGGACTAGATGGAAGGCACGAGCAGTACTTC
>NA|TRBJ1-1|NA|17|TRBV21-1
CASSKESIGRGNTEAFF
TGTGCCAGCAGCAAAGAATCGATTGGGAGGGGGAACACTGAAGCTTTCTTT
>NA|TRBJ1-3|NA|15|TRBV18
CASSPGPDRLNTIYF
TGTGCCAGCTCACCAGGACCTGACAGATTAAACACCATATATTTT
>NA|TRBJ2-7|NA|17|TRBV18
CASSDTIRTVTSYEQYF
TGTGCCAGCTCAGATACCATCCGGACAGTTACCTCCTACGAGCAGTACTTC
>NA|TRBJ2-5|TRBD2|15|TRBV7-9
CASSPRLAGAETQYF
TGTGCCAGCAGCCCGAGACTAGCGGGAGCAGAGACCCAGTACTTC
>NA|TRBJ2-2|TRBD2|15|TRBV9
CASSNRLAGTGELFF
TGTGCCAGCAGCAACAGACTAGCGGGGACCGGGGAGCTGTTTTTT
>NA|TRBJ1-6|TRBD1|14|TRBV10-2
CASSGTGSNSPLHF
TGCGCCAGCAGTGGGACAGGTAGCAATTCACCCCTCCACTTT
>NA|TRBJ1-4|NA|14|TRBV7-9
CASSSYRDNEKLFF
TGTGCCAGCAGCTCTTACCGCGATAATGAAAAACTGTTTTTT
>once|TRBJ1-3|TRBD1|14|TRBV7-2
CASSPGQAGSTIYF
TGTGCCAGCAGCCCCGGACAGGCGGGGAGCACCATATATTTT
>NA|TRBJ1-5|NA|15|TRBV27
CASSLGTGYNQPQHF
TGTGCCAGCAGTTTAGGAACAGGGTATAATCAGCCCCAGCATTTT
>NA|TRBJ2-1|NA|14|TRBV29-1
CSVRTPSSYNEQFF
TGCAGCGTAAGGACTCCCAGCTCCTACAATGAGCAGTTCTTC